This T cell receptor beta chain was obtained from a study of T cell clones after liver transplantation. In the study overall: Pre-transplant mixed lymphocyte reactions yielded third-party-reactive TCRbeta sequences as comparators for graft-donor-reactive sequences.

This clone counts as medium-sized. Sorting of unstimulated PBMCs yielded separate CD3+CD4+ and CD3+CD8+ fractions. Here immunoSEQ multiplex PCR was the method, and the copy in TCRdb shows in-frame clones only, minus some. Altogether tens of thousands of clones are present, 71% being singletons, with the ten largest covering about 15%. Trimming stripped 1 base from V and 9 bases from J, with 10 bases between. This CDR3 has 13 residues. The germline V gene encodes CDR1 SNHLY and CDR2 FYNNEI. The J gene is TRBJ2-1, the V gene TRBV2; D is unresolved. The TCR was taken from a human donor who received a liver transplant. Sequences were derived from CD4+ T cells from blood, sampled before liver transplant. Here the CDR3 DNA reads TGTGCCAGCAGTGAAGTTACTCCGGGTGAGCAGTTCTTC. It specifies CASSEVTPGEQFF.